Following are 30 T cell receptor beta chains from one sample sequenced in a study of shared clonotypes between healthy human individuals. The assay was immunoSEQ multiplex PCR, and TCRdb's table has in-frame clones only and misses some. The repertoire has hundreds of thousands of clones, roughly 72% of them found once; the top ten carry around 2%. The sequenced sample consisted of memory CD4+ T cells sorted from blood. Subset of the sample: CD45RA-negative fraction. These receptor sequences come from a woman between 25 and 40 years old in good health.

The rearrangement uses TRBV7-8 and TRBJ2-3; TRBD1 aligns across 11 bases. The J segment lost 4 bases and the V segment lost 5 bases, leaving 8 bases of the junction unmatched. Per germline, CDR1 SGHVS and CDR2 FQNEAQ. This CDR3 contains 16 residues. CDR3 loop: CASSPTGTGGPDTQYF. The CDR3 DNA follows: TGTGCCAGCAGCCCCACCGGGACAGGGGGGCCAGATACGCAGTATTTT.

The chain couples TRBV11-2 to TRBJ1-3; D remains ambiguous. Germline V gene lookup returns CDR1 SGHAT and CDR2 FQNNGV. CDR3 size: 14 residues. The V end lost 4 bases, the J end lost 1 base, and 8 bases lay between the germline ends. The CDR3 coding sequence is TGTGCCAGCAGCTCCAGCGGGTCTGGAAACACCATATATTTT. Translation: CASSSSGSGNTIYF.

Worth noting for this clone: In the same sample, other DNA sequences code for this CDR3. J is TRBJ1-5 and V is TRBV2; maybe TRBD1 (5 bases). The V gene's germline CDR1 is SNHLY and CDR2 FYNNEI. Trimming stripped 6 bases from V and 5 bases from J, with 11 bases between. This CDR3 is built from 13 residues. CDR3 protein: CASSRDGDQPQHF. CDR3 DNA: TGTGCCAGCAGCCGGGACGGTGATCAGCCCCAGCATTTT.

The V call is TRBV2, the J call TRBJ2-2, with D perhaps TRBD1 or TRBD2 (5 bases each). V was shortened by 7 bases and J by 6 bases, with 15 bases between the two germline ends. The CDR3 extends over 14 amino acids. The germline gives CDR1 SNHLY, CDR2 FYNNEI. The CDR3: CASKTGPSSGELFF. CDR3 coding DNA: TGTGCCAGCAAGACGGGACCCTCTTCCGGGGAGCTGTTTTTT. The full variable domain, its missing parts supplied by reference TRBV2 and TRBJ2-2, is EPEVTQTPSHQVTQMGQEVILRCVPISNHLYFYWYRQILGQKVEFLVSFYNNEISEKSEIFDDQFSVERPDGSNFTLKIRSTKLEDSAMYFCASKTGPSSGELFFGEGSRLTVL.

To note about this clone: In the same sample, other DNA sequences code for this CDR3. This chain's CDR3 is CASSVGTSGSNEQFF. The CDR3 DNA reads TGTGCCAGTAGTGTCGGGACTAGCGGGAGCAATGAGCAGTTCTTC. V is TRBV19 and J is TRBJ2-1; 14 nucleotides align to TRBD2. CDR1 is LNHDA and CDR2 is SQIVND in the germline V gene (reference sequence). The CDR3 covers 15 residues. After removal of 5 bases from V and 6 bases from J, the junction contained 3 bases not matched to a gene.

The rearrangement joins TRBV14 to TRBJ2-5; 7 bases are a match to TRBD1. Germline V CDR1 and CDR2: SGHDN, FVKESK. V gave up 4 bases and J gave up 3 bases; unmatched junction bases: 5. This CDR3 contains 14 residues. The chain's CDR3 is CASSRTGLKETQYF. The CDR3 nucleotides read TGTGCCAGCAGCCGGACAGGTTTGAAAGAGACCCAGTACTTC.

With regard to this clone: At the DNA level, this CDR3 is encoded by other sequences in the same sample as well. V gene TRBV5-4 combines with J gene TRBJ1-2, with 10 bases that match TRBD1. Germline V CDR1 and CDR2: SGHNT, YYREEE (reference sequence). With V trimmed by 3 bases and J by 7 bases, 3 bases remained unmatched. The CDR3 length is 13 residues. CDR3 coding DNA: TGTGCCAGCAGCTGGGACAGGGGTGGTGGCTACACCTTC. Amino acids: CASSWDRGGGYTF.

This clone has a count of ten or more. The V call is TRBV5-1, the J call TRBJ2-7; D assignment may be TRBD1 or TRBD2 (5 bases each). V lost 0 bases to trimming and J lost 6 bases, with 22 bases between them. Germline V gene sequence: CDR1 SGHRS, CDR2 YFSETQ. The CDR3 has 17 amino acids. The CDR3 sequence is CASSLERANEWDREQYF. CDR3 nucleotides: TGCGCCAGCAGCTTGGAACGGGCCAACGAATGGGACCGCGAGCAGTACTTC.

The CDR3 region is CASSLDRENTEAFF. The CDR3 nucleotides are TGCGCCAGCAGCTTGGATAGGGAGAACACTGAAGCTTTCTTT. This rearrangement joins TRBV5-1 to TRBJ1-1; D gene uncertain. This CDR3 is 14 amino acids long. In germline, CDR1 is SGHRS, CDR2 YFSETQ. Trimming took off 0 bases at V and 1 base at J, with 7 bases between the two ends.

The chain couples TRBV6-5 to TRBJ1-1, with a tentative D call TRBD1 (5 bases). Germline V lookup: CDR1 MNHEY, CDR2 SVGAGI. There are 14 residues in the CDR3. V lost 5 bases and J 1 base, leaving 11 bases between the germline ends. The CDR3 spells CASSRGHKNTEAFF. The CDR3 nucleotides are TGTGCCAGCAGTCGCGGACACAAGAACACTGAAGCTTTCTTT.

The V call is TRBV4-1, the J call TRBJ2-7, with a tentative D call TRBD2 (6 bases). Per germline, CDR1 MGHRA and CDR2 YSYEKL. Trimming left V 1 base short and J 3 bases short, with 7 bases between. The CDR3 extends over 13 amino acids. The DNA for the CDR3 is TGCGCCAGCAGCCAAGTCGGGGGCTACGAGCAGTACTTC. This sequence encodes CASSQVGGYEQYF.

This chain's CDR3 is CASSFDISAGSETQYF. The CDR3 DNA is TGCGCCAGCAGCTTTGATATATCCGCAGGGTCGGAGACCCAGTACTTC. V and J are TRBV5-1 and TRBJ2-5; D possibly corresponds to TRBD1 (5 bases). The germline V and J ends were trimmed by 2 bases and 5 bases, with 19 bases remaining between them. The CDR3 contains 16 residues. Germline assignment: CDR1 SGHRS and CDR2 YFSETQ.

The gene calls are TRBV19 and TRBJ2-7, with TRBD1 as a possible D gene (5 bases). This CDR3 has 15 residues. V lost 3 bases and J 0 bases, leaving 12 bases between the germline ends. CDR1 is LNHDA and CDR2 is SQIVND in the germline V gene (reference sequence). CDR3 region: CASSMWAGISYEQYF. CDR3 nucleotide sequence: TGTGCCAGTAGTATGTGGGCAGGGATCTCCTACGAGCAGTACTTC.

The chain uses TRBV5-7 and TRBJ2-1; 9 positions agree with TRBD2. TRBV5-7 is known as an ORF, though its function is uncertain. V gave up 4 bases and J gave up 5 bases; unmatched junction bases: 7. CDR3 length: 15 residues. The CDR3 protein is CASSSDKREDNEQFF. The DNA of the CDR3 is TGTGCCAGCAGCAGCGATAAGCGGGAGGACAATGAGCAGTTCTTC.

A single count supports this clone. J is TRBJ1-2 and V is TRBV27; 12 bases agree with TRBD1. J gave up 2 bases and V 8 bases, and 3 bases lay outside the gene matches. Germline V gene lookup returns CDR1 MNHEY and CDR2 SMNVEV (reference sequence). CDR3 length: 14 amino acids. CDR3 nucleotides: TGTGCCAGCGGGACAGGGGGCGCGAACTATGGCTACACCTTC. Translated: CASGTGGANYGYTF.

V gene TRBV5-6 combines with J gene TRBJ2-5; 12 bases are a match to TRBD1. After removal of 4 bases from V and 4 bases from J, the junction contained 11 bases not matched to a gene. The CDR3 totals 17 residues. CDR1 SGHDT and CDR2 YYEEEE come from the germline V gene. The CDR3 here is CASSLGRDRGRRETQYF. DNA of the CDR3: TGTGCCAGCAGCCTGGGCCGGGACAGGGGGCGCAGAGAGACCCAGTACTTC.

The J gene is TRBJ2-5, the V gene TRBV27; TRBD2 matches 10 bases. The CDR3 has 16 amino acids. Trimming removed 3 bases from V and 2 bases from J; junction bases left unmatched: 6. CDR1 MNHEY and CDR2 SMNVEV come from the germline V gene (reference sequence). CDR3 DNA sequence: TGTGCCAGCAGTTTCGGACTAGCGGTGGGACAAGAGACCCAGTACTTC. Translation: CASSFGLAVGQETQYF.

The chain recombines TRBV9 with TRBJ1-3; D unresolved. CDR1 is SGDLS and CDR2 is YYNGEE in the germline V gene. The V gene lost 3 bases and the J gene lost 1 base, with 23 bases spanning the gap. The CDR3 consists of 19 residues. CDR3 in amino acids: CASSGLRKGREPSGNTIYF. The CDR3 nucleotides are TGTGCCAGCAGCGGACTGAGAAAAGGGAGGGAGCCTTCTGGAAACACCATATATTTT.

J is TRBJ2-7 and V is TRBV27; 8 bases are shared with TRBD2. The junction had 14 bases not matched to a gene; V was cut back by 2 bases and J by 5 bases. This CDR3 has 17 residues. The germline V gene encodes CDR1 MNHEY and CDR2 SMNVEV (reference sequence). The CDR3 region is CASSLRAGASLSHEQYF. CDR3 DNA sequence: TGTGCCAGCAGTTTAAGAGCGGGAGCGTCCCTCTCTCACGAGCAGTACTTC.

The rearrangement joins TRBV5-6 to TRBJ2-7, with D possibly called TRBD1 or TRBD2 (5 bases each). V lost 1 base and J 3 bases, leaving 14 bases between the germline ends. CDR3 length equals 15 residues. Germline assignment: CDR1 SGHDT and CDR2 YYEEEE. The CDR3 DNA reads TGTGCCAGCAGCTTGATTGGGACGGATTACTACGAGCAGTACTTC. This sequence encodes CASSLIGTDYYEQYF.

The gene calls are TRBV29-1 and TRBJ2-2, with 9 positions matching TRBD1. The junction had 6 bases not matched to a gene; V was cut back by 6 bases and J by 4 bases. The V gene's germline CDR1 is SQVTM and CDR2 ANQGSEA. This CDR3 is 14 amino acids long. The CDR3 region is CSVSETGGTGELFF. The CDR3 coding sequence is TGCAGCGTCTCCGAGACAGGGGGCACCGGGGAGCTGTTTTTT.

This sequence joins TRBV19 and TRBJ2-1, with TRBD1 matching 12 bases. Germline CDR1 is LNHDA and CDR2 is SQIVND (reference sequence). The CDR3 runs 16 residues. V lost 1 base to trimming and J lost 9 bases; unmatched junction nucleotides: 7. The CDR3 sequence: CASSIARDRGLSEQFF. The CDR3 DNA reads as TGTGCCAGTAGTATAGCTCGGGACAGGGGGCTGAGTGAGCAGTTCTTC.

About this clone itself: At one end the junction does not follow the germline gene, possibly because of a read error. J is TRBJ2-7 and V is TRBV7-8, with 12 bases identical to TRBD2. Germline-derived CDR1 and CDR2 are SGHVS and FQNEAQ. CDR3 length: 15 amino acids. In nucleotides, the CDR3 is TGTGCCAGCAGCTCTAGCGGGAGGGCCTCCCACGAGCAGTACTTC. This codes for CASSSSGRASHEQYF.

V usage is TRBV29-1 and J usage is TRBJ2-7; TRBD1 matches 9 bases. Trimming removed 4 bases from V and 0 bases from J; junction bases left unmatched: 4. The CDR3 runs 14 residues. Germline-derived CDR1 and CDR2 are SQVTM and ANQGSEA. The CDR3 region is CSVGGTGSSYEQYF. The CDR3 nucleotides are TGCAGCGTTGGGGGGACAGGGAGCTCCTACGAGCAGTACTTC.

J is TRBJ1-1 and V is TRBV2; D not resolved. The CDR3 consists of 15 residues. The germline V and J ends were trimmed by 6 bases and 5 bases, with 19 bases remaining between them. Germline lookup yields CDR1 SNHLY and CDR2 FYNNEI. The chain's CDR3 is CASRGIVKMGTEAFF. CDR3 coding DNA: TGTGCCAGCAGAGGCATCGTAAAGATGGGGACTGAAGCTTTCTTT.

This clone has only a few counts. The gene calls are TRBV28 and TRBJ1-1; 7 nucleotides align to TRBD1. V was clipped by 2 bases and J by 5 bases; unmatched bases: 5. There are 14 residues in the CDR3. Germline V gene sequence: CDR1 MDHEN, CDR2 SYDVKM. The CDR3 loop is CASSLKGAITEAFF. In DNA form, the CDR3 reads TGTGCCAGCAGTTTAAAGGGGGCGATAACTGAAGCTTTCTTT.

The chain couples TRBV9 to TRBJ2-5, with D maybe TRBD2 (5 bases). CDR3 length equals 14 residues. The germline V gene encodes CDR1 SGDLS and CDR2 YYNGEE. V was cut by 0 bases and J by 3 bases, with 9 bases left in between. As DNA, the CDR3 is TGTGCCAGCAGCGTAGGTGGTAGCGAAGAGACCCAGTACTTC. The encoded protein is CASSVGGSEETQYF.

In regard to this clone: Other DNA sequences in the sample encode the same CDR3. J is TRBJ1-2 and V is TRBV19; 7 bases line up with TRBD1. This CDR3 has 13 residues. J lost 8 bases, V lost 4 bases, and 7 bases had no gene match. Per germline, CDR1 LNHDA and CDR2 SQIVND (reference sequence). CDR3 coding DNA: TGTGCCAGTAGTACACGACAGGGTGACGGCTACACCTTC. The encoded protein is CASSTRQGDGYTF. The full variable domain, rest sourced from reference TRBV19 and TRBJ1-2, is DGGITQSPKYLFRKEGQNVTLSCEQNLNHDAMYWYRQDPGQGLRLIYYSQIVNDFQKGDIAEGYSVSREKKESFPLTVTSAQKNPTAFYLCASSTRQGDGYTFGSGTRLTVV.

V gene TRBV5-1 combines with J gene TRBJ2-6, with D uncertain. Looked up from germline, CDR1 is SGHRS and CDR2 is YFSETQ. V was trimmed by 1 base and J by 0 bases, leaving 11 bases between them. The CDR3 sequence is 17 residues long. CDR3 amino acids: CASSLQYSSSGANVLTF. CDR3 nucleotides: TGCGCCAGCAGCTTGCAGTACAGTTCCTCTGGGGCCAACGTCCTGACTTTC.

This clone came up a few times. The CDR3 coding sequence is TGTGCCAGCAGCCCCAGGGGGACAGCCCTCCCTGACACCGGGGAGCTGTTTTTT. Translating gives CASSPRGTALPDTGELFF. This rearrangement joins TRBV5-4 to TRBJ2-2; TRBD1 aligns across 7 bases. The J segment lost 3 bases and the V segment lost 4 bases, leaving 15 bases of the junction unmatched. Germline lookup yields CDR1 SGHNT and CDR2 YYREEE (reference sequence). The CDR3 totals 18 residues.